These 20 T cell receptor beta chains share one sample of origin, sequenced in a study of technical replicates of blood from a handful of donors. Method: immunoSEQ multiplex PCR; TCRdb's copy keeps in-frame clones and lacks some. The data contain approximately 99,000 clones, about 95% of them singletons. Source material: T cells isolated from PBMCs. These TCRs come from a human donor in good health.

This chain joins TRBV4-3 and TRBJ1-1, with D perhaps matching TRBD1 (5 bases). The length of the CDR3 is 17 residues. Between the trimmed V and J ends, which lost 0 bases and 5 bases, there was a span of 19 bases. The germline gives CDR1 LGHNA, CDR2 YSLEER. Here the CDR3 reads CASSQERIGQGETEAFF. In nucleotides, the CDR3 is TGCGCCAGCAGCCAAGAGCGGATAGGGCAGGGTGAAACTGAAGCTTTCTTT.

The genes are TRBV7-6 and TRBJ2-1; D possibly corresponds to TRBD2 (6 bases). Germline lookup yields CDR1 SGHVS and CDR2 FNYEAQ. The V gene lost 1 base and the J gene lost 7 bases, with 11 bases spanning the gap. The CDR3 sequence is 14 residues long. The chain's CDR3 is CASSLVQAGNEQFF. The DNA for the CDR3 is TGTGCCAGCAGCTTAGTTCAGGCGGGGAATGAGCAGTTCTTC.

Regarding this clone: Other DNA sequences within the sample encode an identical CDR3. V usage is TRBV5-4 and J usage is TRBJ2-1, with 15 bases identical to TRBD2. Germline V lookup: CDR1 SGHNT, CDR2 YYREEE (reference sequence). The CDR3 is 15 amino acids. Trimming removed 3 bases from V and 6 bases from J; junction bases left unmatched: 1. CDR3 in DNA: TGTGCCAGCAGCTCGGGACTAGCGGGAGGCAATGAGCAGTTCTTC. It codes for CASSSGLAGGNEQFF.

The CDR3: CASSSVGSYEQFF. The CDR3 DNA reads as TGTGCCAGCAGCTCCGTCGGGAGCTATGAGCAGTTCTTC. The chain couples TRBV11-2 to TRBJ2-1; D is perhaps TRBD2 (6 bases). CDR3 size: 13 residues. The germline V and J ends were trimmed by 4 bases and 8 bases, with 12 bases remaining between them. CDR1 and CDR2 from the germline V gene are SGHAT and FQNNGV. Combining the CDR3 with reference TRBV11-2 and TRBJ2-1 gives the whole variable domain EAGVAQSPRYKIIEKRQSVAFWCNPISGHATLYWYQQILGQGPKLLIQFQNNGVVDDSQLPKDRFSAERLKGVDSTLKIQPAKLEDSAVYLCASSSVGSYEQFFGPGTRLTVL.

The chain links TRBV7-6 to TRBJ1-2; D ambiguous. The CDR3 contains 14 residues. Germline V gene lookup returns CDR1 SGHVS and CDR2 FNYEAQ. V was clipped by 1 base and J by 3 bases, with 9 bases between them. The CDR3 spells CASSLGEGHYGYTF. CDR3 in DNA: TGTGCCAGCAGCTTAGGTGAGGGCCACTATGGCTACACCTTC. The entire variable domain, with the rest obtained from reference TRBV7-6 and TRBJ1-2, is as follows: GAGVSQSPRYKVTKRGQDVALRCDPISGHVSLYWYRQALGQGPEFLTYFNYEAQQDKSGLPNDRFSAERPEGSISTLTIQRTEQRDSAMYRCASSLGEGHYGYTFGSGTRLTVV.

The chain carries TRBV5-6 and TRBJ1-2, with a weak D call TRBD1 (5 bases). CDR3 length: 16 amino acids. Germline V gene sequence: CDR1 SGHDT, CDR2 YYEEEE. Trimming stripped 3 bases from V and 6 bases from J, with 21 bases between. CDR3 nucleotide sequence: TGTGCCAGCAGCTGGGCAGGTTCCAGGGCTGACGATGGCTACACCTTC. Translating gives CASSWAGSRADDGYTF.

In this sample, this clone turned up once. The chain recombines TRBV5-8 with TRBJ2-6; D not certain. V was clipped by 2 bases and J by 4 bases, with 4 bases between them. This CDR3 comprises 13 residues. Germline CDR1 is SGHTS and CDR2 is YDEGEE. The CDR3 coding sequence is TGTGCCAGCAGCTTACAAGGGGCCAACGTCCTGACTTTC. This translates into CASSLQGANVLTF.

The CDR3 is CASTAVGDRWLLAQHF. The DNA for the CDR3 is TGTGCCAGCACCGCAGTTGGGGACAGGTGGTTGTTGGCCCAGCATTTT. The chain has TRBV28 and TRBJ1-5; TRBD1 aligns across 8 bases. The CDR3 totals 16 residues. V was pared by 7 bases and J by 11 bases, with 19 bases of the junction left unmatched. CDR1 and CDR2 from the germline V gene are MDHEN and SYDVKM. Looking up the rest from reference TRBV28 and TRBJ1-5 gives the full variable domain: DVKVTQSSRYLVKRTGEKVFLECVQDMDHENMFWYRQDPGLGLRLIYFSYDVKMKEKGDIPEGYSVSREKKERFSLILESASTNQTSMYLCASTAVGDRWLLAQHFGDGTRLSIL.

The V gene is TRBV10-1, the J gene TRBJ2-7; 8 bases map to TRBD2. Germline V gene lookup returns CDR1 WNHNN and CDR2 SYGVQD (reference sequence). V lost 1 base, J lost 2 bases, and 7 bases stayed unmatched. CDR3 length: 16 amino acids. The DNA for the CDR3 is TGCGCCAGCAGTGAGTTTGCACTAGCGGACACCTACGAGCAGTACTTC. This encodes CASSEFALADTYEQYF.

This chain links TRBV25-1 with TRBJ2-1, with D perhaps matching TRBD2 (5 bases). The CDR3 consists of 15 residues. Germline V gene data show CDR1 as MGHDK and CDR2 as SYGVNS. V was pared by 5 bases and J by 1 base, with 12 bases between. The CDR3 region has the DNA TGTGCCAGCAGTATCCCGGGAATGTCCTACAATGAGCAGTTCTTC. Its translation: CASSIPGMSYNEQFF.

This chain joins TRBV15 and TRBJ2-7, with 13 bases lining up with TRBD2. The CDR3 has 17 residues. Germline loops: CDR1 LNHNV, CDR2 YYDKDF (reference sequence). Losses at the gene ends were 0 bases for V and 7 bases for J; bases not matched to a gene: 9. The DNA of the CDR3 is TGTGCCACCAGCAGAGATACTAGCGGGAGGGGGCGAGGTGAGCAGTACTTC. Encoded protein: CATSRDTSGRGRGEQYF.

The chain links TRBV2 to TRBJ2-4; D not resolved. Germline values: CDR1 SNHLY, CDR2 FYNNEI. Trimming removed 3 bases at V and 8 bases at J, with 17 bases between. The CDR3 is made up of 15 amino acids. Here the CDR3 DNA reads TGTGCCAGCAGTGATTCATTTCCGATAGTAGACATTCAGTACTTC. This sequence encodes CASSDSFPIVDIQYF.

This rearrangement joins TRBV9 to TRBJ2-7; TRBD1 matches at 9 bases. Germline trimming cut 3 bases from V and 5 bases from J; bases unmatched to any gene: 9. Per the germline V gene, CDR1 is SGDLS and CDR2 is YYNGEE. The CDR3 covers 15 residues. The CDR3 region has the DNA TGTGCCAGCAGCGAAACCGGGACAGGGTATGACGAGCAGTACTTC. The encoded protein is CASSETGTGYDEQYF.

V and J are TRBV5-7 and TRBJ2-2, with TRBD1 matching over 7 bases. TRBV5-7 is assigned to the ORF class and has an uncertain function. V lost 0 bases and J lost 4; bases outside the gene matches: 6. The CDR3 spans 16 residues. CDR3 coding DNA: TGTGCCAGCAGCTTGGGGTTAACAGGGGCCACCGGGGAGCTGTTTTTT. Encoded protein: CASSLGLTGATGELFF.

The CDR3 coding sequence is TGTGCCAGCCAACCGGGACTAGGGTACAATGAGCAGTTCTTC. As protein: CASQPGLGYNEQFF. This chain connects TRBV19 to TRBJ2-1, with TRBD2 identical over 8 bases. Per germline, CDR1 LNHDA and CDR2 SQIVND (reference sequence). This CDR3 region has 14 residues. Trimming removed 9 bases from V and 4 bases from J; junction bases left unmatched: 8.

The CDR3 region has the DNA TGTGCCAGCAGCGTAGAGGGGGGACTAGCGGGAGGGCAAGGTTACAATGAGCAGTTCTTC. Amino acids: CASSVEGGLAGGQGYNEQFF. V is TRBV9 and J is TRBJ2-1; 16 bases are shared with TRBD2. The V and J ends lost 0 bases and 4 bases, in that order; junction bases with no gene match: 10. This CDR3 spans 20 amino acids. The germline V gene has CDR1 SGDLS and CDR2 YYNGEE.

The chain employs TRBV19 and TRBJ1-1, with D tentatively TRBD1 (5 bases). CDR3 length equals 13 residues. Trimming removed 5 bases at V and 6 bases at J, with 13 bases between. The germline V gene encodes CDR1 LNHDA and CDR2 SQIVND (reference sequence). CDR3 in amino acids: CASSVLQGAEAFF. As DNA, the CDR3 is TGTGCCAGTAGTGTCCTTCAGGGTGCTGAAGCTTTCTTT.

The chain combines TRBV27 with TRBJ2-7, with TRBD2 matching over 14 bases. The junction had 6 bases not matched to a gene; V was cut back by 5 bases and J by 6 bases. This CDR3 spans 15 amino acids. Germline CDR1 MNHEY, CDR2 SMNVEV (reference sequence). CDR3 nucleotide sequence: TGTGCCAGCAGTGGAGGGACTAGCGGGAGAGGCGAGCAGTACTTC. Its translation: CASSGGTSGRGEQYF.

The chain employs TRBV6-5 and TRBJ2-3; 7 bases map to TRBD1. This CDR3 has 15 residues. CDR1 is MNHEY, CDR2 SVGAGI, per germline. The V and J ends lost 5 bases and 0 bases, in that order; junction bases with no gene match: 5. CDR3: CASSAGTASTDTQYF. The CDR3 nucleotides are TGTGCCAGCAGTGCCGGGACAGCAAGCACAGATACGCAGTATTTT.

The genes are TRBV2 and TRBJ2-5; TRBD2 might be the D (6 bases). The germline V and J ends were trimmed by 3 bases and 6 bases, with 11 bases remaining between them. CDR3 length equals 13 residues. Germline V CDR1 and CDR2: SNHLY, FYNNEI. This CDR3 reads CASSEGGLQTQYF. The CDR3 DNA reads TGTGCCAGCAGTGAGGGGGGATTACAGACCCAGTACTTC.